This is a list of T cell receptor beta chains from one sample in a study of blood T cell repertoires in COVID-19. Clones were read by immunoSEQ multiplex PCR, and TCRdb kept only the in-frame ones, dropping some. The sample records just over 250,000 clones, around 90% being singletons. The specimen was peripheral blood. The origin of the receptors is a man in his fifties or sixties who had recovered from COVID-19. Each CDR3 is given with its conserved first and last residue. Fields, in order: clone size, V gene, J gene, CDR3 protein. For some rows the clone size is stated as once, few or many, or as a class when expanded; others skip it.

.	TRBV7-8	TRBJ1-1	CASRQGTGTEAFF
.	TRBV9	TRBJ1-4	CASSVEAGGSEKLFF
.	TRBV18	TRBJ2-4	CASSPGLGGNIQYF
.	TRBV21-1	TRBJ2-7	CASSKFKQYF
once	TRBV27	TRBJ1-2	CASSLNRGLYGYTF
.	TRBV9	TRBJ2-2	CASSVVASGNTGELFF
.	TRBV11-2	TRBJ2-2	CASSFQSGTSGRELFF
.	TRBV18	TRBJ1-3	CASSPYPGQGSSGNTIYF
.	TRBV11-2	TRBJ2-1	CASSSTGYNEQFF
.	TRBV5-5	TRBJ2-3	CASSFFTRRGGTDTQYF
.	TRBV4-2	TRBJ2-2	CASSPEGPGGGGELFF
.	TRBV9	TRBJ1-4	CASSPGFRSTNEKLFF
.	TRBV6-5	TRBJ1-2	CASRQGDGYTF
medium-sized	TRBV4-1	TRBJ2-7	CASSQEGRVDEQYF
.	TRBV11-2	TRBJ1-1	CASSFILPGTEAFF
.	TRBV29-1	TRBJ2-2	CSVENRDTGWGELFF
.	TRBV24-1	TRBJ2-7	CATNYGGYEQYF
.	TRBV9	TRBJ2-1	CASSPPSGGARNEQFF
.	TRBV3-1/TRBV3-2	TRBJ2-3	CASSQVAGTGDTQYF
.	TRBV9	TRBJ1-2	CASSEQGWYGYTF
.	TRBV6-5	TRBJ1-1	CASSYSSTGPPEAFF
.	TRBV5-1	TRBJ2-7	CASSLVVGTGTYEQYF
.	TRBV27	TRBJ2-1	CASSLPHGGVNEQFF
.	TRBV20-1	TRBJ1-1	CSASTPSGAFF